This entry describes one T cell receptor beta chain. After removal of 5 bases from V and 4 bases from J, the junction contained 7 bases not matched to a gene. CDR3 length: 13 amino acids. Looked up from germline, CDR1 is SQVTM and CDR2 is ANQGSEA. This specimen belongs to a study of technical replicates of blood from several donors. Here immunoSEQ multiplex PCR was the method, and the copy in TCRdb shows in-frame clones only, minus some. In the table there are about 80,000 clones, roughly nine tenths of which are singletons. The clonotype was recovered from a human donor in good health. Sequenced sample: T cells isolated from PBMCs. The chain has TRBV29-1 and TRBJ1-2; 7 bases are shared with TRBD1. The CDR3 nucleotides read TGCAGCGTTATAGACGGACAGGTCTATGGCTACACCTTC. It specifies CSVIDGQVYGYTF.